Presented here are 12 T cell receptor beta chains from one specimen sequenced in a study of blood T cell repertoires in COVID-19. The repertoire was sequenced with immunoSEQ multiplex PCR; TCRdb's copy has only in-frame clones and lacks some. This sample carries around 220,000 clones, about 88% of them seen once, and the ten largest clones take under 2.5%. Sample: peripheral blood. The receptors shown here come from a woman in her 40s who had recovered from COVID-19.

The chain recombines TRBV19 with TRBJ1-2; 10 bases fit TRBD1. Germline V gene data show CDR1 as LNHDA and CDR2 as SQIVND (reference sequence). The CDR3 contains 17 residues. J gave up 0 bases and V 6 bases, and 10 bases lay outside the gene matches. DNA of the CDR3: TGTGCCAGTAGCAATGACAGGGGGCTACCTCCTAACTATGGCTACACCTTC. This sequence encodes CASSNDRGLPPNYGYTF.

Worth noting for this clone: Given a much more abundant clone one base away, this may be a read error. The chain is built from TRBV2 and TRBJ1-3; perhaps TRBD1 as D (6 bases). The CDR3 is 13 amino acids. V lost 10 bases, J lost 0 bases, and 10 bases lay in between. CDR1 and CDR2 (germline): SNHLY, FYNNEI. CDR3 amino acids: CATRDNSGNTIYF. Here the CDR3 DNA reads TGTGCCACCCGGGACAACTCTGGAAACACCATATATTTT.

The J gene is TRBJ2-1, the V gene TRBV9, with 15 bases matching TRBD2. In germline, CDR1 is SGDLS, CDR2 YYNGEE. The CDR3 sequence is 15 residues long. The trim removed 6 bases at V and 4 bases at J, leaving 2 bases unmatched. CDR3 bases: TGTGCCAGCACGGGACTAGCGGGGGGTTACAATGAGCAGTTCTTC. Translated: CASTGLAGGYNEQFF. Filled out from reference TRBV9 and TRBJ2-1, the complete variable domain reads DSGVTQTPKHLITATGQRVTLRCSPRSGDLSVYWYQQSLDQGLQFLIQYYNGEERAKGNILERFSAQQFPDLHSELNLSSLELGDSALYFCASTGLAGGYNEQFFGPGTRLTVL.

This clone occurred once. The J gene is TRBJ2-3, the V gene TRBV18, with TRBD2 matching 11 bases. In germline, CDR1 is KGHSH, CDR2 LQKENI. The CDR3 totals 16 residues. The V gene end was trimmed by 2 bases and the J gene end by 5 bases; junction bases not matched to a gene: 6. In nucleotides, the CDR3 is TGTGCCAGCTCACCATTTAGCGGGGGGGCCGTAGATACGCAGTATTTT. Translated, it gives CASSPFSGGAVDTQYF.

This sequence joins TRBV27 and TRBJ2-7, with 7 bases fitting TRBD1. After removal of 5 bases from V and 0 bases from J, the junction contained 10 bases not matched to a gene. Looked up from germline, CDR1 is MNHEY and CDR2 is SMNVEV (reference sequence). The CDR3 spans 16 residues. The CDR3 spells CASSPNRDRSSYEQYF. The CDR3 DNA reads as TGTGCCAGCAGTCCCAACCGGGACAGAAGCTCCTACGAGCAGTACTTC.

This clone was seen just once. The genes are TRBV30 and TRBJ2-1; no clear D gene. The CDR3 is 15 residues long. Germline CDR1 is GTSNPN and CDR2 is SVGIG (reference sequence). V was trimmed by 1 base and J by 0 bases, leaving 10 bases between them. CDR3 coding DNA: TGTGCCTGGAGTGGCGGCCCCAACTCCTACAATGAGCAGTTCTTC. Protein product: CAWSGGPNSYNEQFF.

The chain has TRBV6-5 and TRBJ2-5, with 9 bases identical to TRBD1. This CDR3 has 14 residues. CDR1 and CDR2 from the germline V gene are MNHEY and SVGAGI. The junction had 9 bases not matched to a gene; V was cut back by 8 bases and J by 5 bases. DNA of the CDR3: TGTGCCAGCCGAAGGGACAGGGTGGTGGAGACCCAGTACTTC. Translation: CASRRDRVVETQYF.

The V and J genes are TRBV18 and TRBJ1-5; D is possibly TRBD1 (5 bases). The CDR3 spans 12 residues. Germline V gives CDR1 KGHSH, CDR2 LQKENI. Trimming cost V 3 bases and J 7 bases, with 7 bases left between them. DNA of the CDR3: TGTGCCAGCTCACCCGGGGGGCAGCCCCAGCATTTT. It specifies CASSPGGQPQHF.

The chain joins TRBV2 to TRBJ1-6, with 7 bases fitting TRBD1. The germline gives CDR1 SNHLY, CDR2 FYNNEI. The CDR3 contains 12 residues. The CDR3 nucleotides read TGTGTACGGGGACAGCATAATTCACCCCTCCACTTT. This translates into CVRGQHNSPLHF.

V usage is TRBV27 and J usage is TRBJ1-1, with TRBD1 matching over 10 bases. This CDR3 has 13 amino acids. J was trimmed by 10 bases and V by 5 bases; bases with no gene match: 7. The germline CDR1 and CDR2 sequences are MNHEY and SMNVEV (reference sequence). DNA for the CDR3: TGTGCCAGCAGTCCATCCGACAGGGGGCGAGCTTTCTTT. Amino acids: CASSPSDRGRAFF.

The CDR3 region has the DNA TGTGCCAGCAGCTTACTACAAGCGGCGTCCTACGAGCAGTACTTC. Translation: CASSLLQAASYEQYF. This chain uses TRBV7-9 with TRBJ2-7; TRBD2 is a possible D gene (5 bases). V was pared by 2 bases and J by 1 base, with 12 bases between. There are 15 residues in the CDR3. The germline gives CDR1 SEHNR, CDR2 FQNEAQ (reference sequence).

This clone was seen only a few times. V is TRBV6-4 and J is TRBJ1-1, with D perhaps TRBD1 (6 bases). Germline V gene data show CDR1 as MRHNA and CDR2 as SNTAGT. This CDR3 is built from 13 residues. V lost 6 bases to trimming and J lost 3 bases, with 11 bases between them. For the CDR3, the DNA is TGTGCCAGCAGCCGGACAGCAGACACTGAAGCTTTCTTT. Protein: CASSRTADTEAFF.